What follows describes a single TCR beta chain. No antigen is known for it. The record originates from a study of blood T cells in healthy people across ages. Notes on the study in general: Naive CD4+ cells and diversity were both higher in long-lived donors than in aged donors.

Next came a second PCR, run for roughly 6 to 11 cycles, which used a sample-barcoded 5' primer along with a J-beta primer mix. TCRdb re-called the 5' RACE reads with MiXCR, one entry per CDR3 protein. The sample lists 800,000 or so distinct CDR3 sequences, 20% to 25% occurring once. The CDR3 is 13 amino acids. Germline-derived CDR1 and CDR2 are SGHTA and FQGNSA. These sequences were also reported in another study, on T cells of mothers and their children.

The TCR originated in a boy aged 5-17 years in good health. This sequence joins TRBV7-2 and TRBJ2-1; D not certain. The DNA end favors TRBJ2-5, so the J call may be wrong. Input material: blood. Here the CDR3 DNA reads TGTGCCAGCAGCGTGGCCTTCCAAGAGACCCAGTACTTC. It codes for CASSVAFQETQYF.